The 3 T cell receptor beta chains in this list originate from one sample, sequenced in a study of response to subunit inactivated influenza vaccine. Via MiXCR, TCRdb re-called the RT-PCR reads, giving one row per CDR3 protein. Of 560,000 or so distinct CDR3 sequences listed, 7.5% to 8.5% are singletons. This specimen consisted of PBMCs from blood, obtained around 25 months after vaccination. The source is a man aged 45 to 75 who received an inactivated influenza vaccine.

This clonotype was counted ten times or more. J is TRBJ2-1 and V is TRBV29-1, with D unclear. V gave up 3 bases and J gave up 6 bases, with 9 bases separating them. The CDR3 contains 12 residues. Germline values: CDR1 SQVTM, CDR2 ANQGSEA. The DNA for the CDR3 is TGCAGCGTTGATATAGCCGCCAATGAGCAGTTCTTC. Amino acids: CSVDIAANEQFF.

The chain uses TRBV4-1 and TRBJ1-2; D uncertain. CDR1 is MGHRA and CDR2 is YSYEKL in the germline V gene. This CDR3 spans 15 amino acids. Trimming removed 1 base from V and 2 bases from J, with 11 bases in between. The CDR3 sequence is CASSQVIAGNYGYTF. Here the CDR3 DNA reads TGCGCCAGCAGCCAAGTGATTGCGGGCAACTATGGCTACACCTTC.

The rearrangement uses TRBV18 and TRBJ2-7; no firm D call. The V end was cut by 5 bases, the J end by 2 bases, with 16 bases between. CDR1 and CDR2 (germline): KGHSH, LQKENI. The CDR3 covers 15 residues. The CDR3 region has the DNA TGTGCCAGCTCATTCGGTAAAGGGATAACCTACGAGCAGTACTTC. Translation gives CASSFGKGITYEQYF.